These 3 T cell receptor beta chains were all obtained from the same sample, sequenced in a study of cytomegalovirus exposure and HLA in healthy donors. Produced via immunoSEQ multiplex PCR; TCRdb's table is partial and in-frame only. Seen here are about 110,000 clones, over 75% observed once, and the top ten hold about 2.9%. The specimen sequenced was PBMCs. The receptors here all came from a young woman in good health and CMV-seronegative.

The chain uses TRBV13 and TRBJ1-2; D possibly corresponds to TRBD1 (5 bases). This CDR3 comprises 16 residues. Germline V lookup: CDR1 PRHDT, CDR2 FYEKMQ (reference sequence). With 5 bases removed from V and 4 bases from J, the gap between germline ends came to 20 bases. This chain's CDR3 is CASSPSPSGSPYGYTF. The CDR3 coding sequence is TGTGCCAGCAGCCCGTCACCCTCAGGGTCACCCTATGGCTACACCTTC. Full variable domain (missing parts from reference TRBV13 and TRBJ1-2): AAGVIQSPRHLIKEKRETATLKCYPIPRHDTVYWYQQGPGQDPQFLISFYEKMQSDKGSIPDRFSAQQFSDYHSELNMSSLELGDSALYFCASSPSPSGSPYGYTFGSGTRLTVV.

CDR3 DNA: TGCGCCAGCAGCTCCCTACGGGTCGAGGATAATTCACCCCTCCACTTT. It specifies CASSSLRVEDNSPLHF. The chain links TRBV5-1 to TRBJ1-6; no definite D call. The ends were cut back, 3 bases at V and 5 bases at J, with 15 bases in the middle. Germline V gene sequence: CDR1 SGHRS, CDR2 YFSETQ. The CDR3 contains 16 residues.

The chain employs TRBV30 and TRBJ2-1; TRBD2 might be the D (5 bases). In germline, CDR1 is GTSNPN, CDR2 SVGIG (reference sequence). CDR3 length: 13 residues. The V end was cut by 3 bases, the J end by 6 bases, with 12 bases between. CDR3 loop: CAWSGLDFNEQFF. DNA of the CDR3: TGTGCCTGGAGCGGACTCGATTTCAATGAGCAGTTCTTC. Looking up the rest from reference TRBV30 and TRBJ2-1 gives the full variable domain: SQTIHQWPATLVQPVGSPLSLECTVEGTSNPNLYWYRQAAGRGLQLLFYSVGIGQISSEVPQNLSASRPQDRQFILSSKKLLLSDSGFYLCAWSGLDFNEQFFGPGTRLTVL.